A selection of T cell receptor beta chains follows, all from one sample in a study of cytomegalovirus exposure and HLA in healthy donors. Produced via immunoSEQ multiplex PCR; TCRdb's table is partial and in-frame only. The sample has about 98,000 clones; roughly 84% are singletons. Sequenced: PBMCs. The receptors stem from a man in his late teens or twenties in good health and CMV-seropositive. Each CDR3 is given with its conserved first and last residue. The D gene is left open where the match is weak. Clone sizes are given selectively: once, few, many, or a class where the clone is expanded.

V gene	D gene	clone size	J gene	CDR3 DNA	CDR3 protein
TRBV5-1	-	-	TRBJ1-4	TGCGCCAGCAGCTCAGACTACATCGGGGCTAATGAAAAACTGTTTTTT	CASSSDYIGANEKLFF
TRBV18	TRBD1	-	TRBJ2-7	TGTGCCAGCTCACTCTCCTCGGACAGGGCTTTGTACGAGCAGTACTTC	CASSLSSDRALYEQYF
TRBV19	TRBD1	few	TRBJ1-2	TGTGCCACCCGGACAGGGGGTAACTATGGCTACACCTTC	CATRTGGNYGYTF
TRBV6-4	TRBD1	-	TRBJ2-3	TGTGCCAGCAGTGAATTTTTAGGCAGGGGGCTGAATACGCAGTATTTT	CASSEFLGRGLNTQYF
TRBV6-6	-	once	TRBJ2-5	TGTGCCAGCAGTTACTCGCCGAGTGTCACAGGAGAGACCCAGTACTTC	CASSYSPSVTGETQYF
TRBV4-3	-	-	TRBJ2-1	TGCGCCAGCAGCCAAGGGCCTAGCGTAAGGTATGAGCAGTTCTTC	CASSQGPSVRYEQFF
TRBV28	TRBD1	-	TRBJ2-7	TGTGCCAGCAGTGTCCGGGACAGAAACTCCTACGAGCAGTACTTC	CASSVRDRNSYEQYF
TRBV9	TRBD2	-	TRBJ2-5	TGTGCCAGCAGCGTAGCTTTGCGGGGGGGCGAAGAGACCCAGTACTTC	CASSVALRGGEETQYF
TRBV28	TRBD2	once	TRBJ2-3	TGTGCCAGCAGTTACCACCCCGGGACTAGCCGGGTTGAGATTGATCTCACAGATACGCAGTATTTT	CASSYHPGTSRVEIDLTDTQYF
TRBV2	-	-	TRBJ2-1	TGTGCCAGCAGTAATACAGGGACAGAGCAGTTCTTC	CASSNTGTEQFF
TRBV18	-	-	TRBJ2-5	TGTGCCAGCTCACCGGACAGCCAAGAGACCCAGTACTTC	CASSPDSQETQYF
TRBV7-6	-	few	TRBJ2-5	TGTGCCAGCAGCTTAGGCAGGGTGGGTGTCGGAGAGACCCAGTACTTC	CASSLGRVGVGETQYF
TRBV10-2	-	once	TRBJ2-3	TGCGCCAGCACGTCTGGGAGTAGCGTGACAGATACGCAGTATTTT	CASTSGSSVTDTQYF
TRBV7-9	TRBD1	-	TRBJ2-1	TGTGCCAGCAGCTCATCCAGACAGGGTCCGTACAATGAGCAGTTCTTC	CASSSSRQGPYNEQFF
TRBV9	-	-	TRBJ2-3	TGTGCCAGCAGCTCCCTCCGGGGACAAAGCACAGATACGCAGTATTTT	CASSSLRGQSTDTQYF
TRBV2	TRBD2	-	TRBJ2-7	TGTGCCAGCAGACTAGCGGGAAACTCCTACGAGCAGTACTTC	CASRLAGNSYEQYF
TRBV6-6	-	few	TRBJ1-2	TGTGCCAGCTCTAGTCAGGGTGACTATGGCTACACCTTC	CASSSQGDYGYTF
TRBV4-3	-	-	TRBJ1-3	TGCGCCAGCAGCCAAGAGATTAGACAGGGAAACACCATATATTTT	CASSQEIRQGNTIYF
TRBV5-6	TRBD1	-	TRBJ2-3	TGTGCCAGCAGCTTGGTGGGACAGGGTCCAGATACGCAGTATTTT	CASSLVGQGPDTQYF
TRBV7-3	TRBD2	-	TRBJ2-3	TGTGCCAGCAGCTTCGGACTAGCGGCGGCAGATACGCAGTATTTT	CASSFGLAAADTQYF
TRBV9	-	-	TRBJ1-1	TGTGCCAGCAGTCGTAGGGGTGACATATATAACACTGAAGCTTTCTTT	CASSRRGDIYNTEAFF
TRBV18	TRBD2	-	TRBJ2-5	TGTGCCAGCTCACTCTCACTAGCGGGAGGGCAAGAGACCCAGTACTTC	CASSLSLAGGQETQYF
TRBV5-6	-	once	TRBJ1-3	TGTGCCAGCAGCTGGCGGGGCCCCCTCCGGGCTGGAAACACCATATATTTT	CASSWRGPLRAGNTIYF
TRBV29-1	-	-	TRBJ2-1	TGCAGCGTGACAGTAAGAGACAGCCTATACAATGAGCAGTTCTTC	CSVTVRDSLYNEQFF
TRBV6-6	TRBD1	-	TRBJ2-7	TGTGCCAGCAGAACGACAGGGAGCTCCTACGAGCAGTACTTC	CASRTTGSSYEQYF
TRBV6-5	-	-	TRBJ2-1	TGTGCCAGCAGAACAGGGTCCTACAATGAGCAGTTCTTC	CASRTGSYNEQFF
TRBV5-4	TRBD1	-	TRBJ2-7	TGTGCCAGCAAGGAACCGGGACAGGGGTCCTACGAGCAGTACTTC	CASKEPGQGSYEQYF
TRBV19	TRBD2	-	TRBJ2-3	TGTGCCAGTAGTTTGGGAGGGCCAGGAGATACGCAGTATTTT	CASSLGGPGDTQYF
TRBV7-7	TRBD2	-	TRBJ2-5	TGTGCCAGCAGCCTCGCCTATCTAGCGGGGCTTTCCCGGGAGACCCAGTACTTC	CASSLAYLAGLSRETQYF
TRBV6-1	TRBD1	-	TRBJ1-2	TGTGCCAGCAGTGAAGGGGCAGGGGGCGAATATGGCTACACCTTC	CASSEGAGGEYGYTF
TRBV9	TRBD2	-	TRBJ2-1	TGTGCCAGCAGCGCCCTAGAGGGACTAGCGGGGGGGCCTTACAATGAGCAGTTCTTC	CASSALEGLAGGPYNEQFF
TRBV29-1	-	once	TRBJ1-5	TGCAGCGTTGATCAGGGTAGCAATCAGCCCCAGCATTTT	CSVDQGSNQPQHF
TRBV11-3	-	-	TRBJ2-7	TGTGCCAGCAGCTCCCCGCGGGTCCGAGAGCACCGAACGGGTCAGTACTTC	CASSSPRVREHRTGQYF
TRBV7-6	TRBD1	few	TRBJ2-7	TGTGCCAGCAGTGGGGACAGGGGAGCTTGGGAGCAGTACTTC	CASSGDRGAWEQYF
TRBV9	-	-	TRBJ2-7	TGTGCCAGCAGCGTAGTATCAGACTCCTACGAGCAGTACTTC	CASSVVSDSYEQYF
TRBV28	TRBD1	-	TRBJ2-7	TGTGCCAGCAGTTTGACAGGGGGCTCTTTATACTACGAGCAGTACTTC	CASSLTGGSLYYEQYF
TRBV28	TRBD2	-	TRBJ2-1	TGTGCCAGCGACACCGGGACTAGCGGGCGTAGCTCCTACAATGAGCAGTTCTTC	CASDTGTSGRSSYNEQFF
TRBV11-1	TRBD1	-	TRBJ1-1	TGTGCCAGCAGTATCACCCTCGGACAGGAAAAAGCTTTCTTT	CASSITLGQEKAFF
TRBV4-1	-	-	TRBJ2-5	TGCGCCAGCAGCCCCGCCGGGACACGGGCGGCCCAGTACTTC	CASSPAGTRAAQYF
TRBV29-1	TRBD1	-	TRBJ2-7	TGCAGCGCGGGACAGGCGACCTACGAGCAGTACTTC	CSAGQATYEQYF
TRBV4-1	TRBD1	-	TRBJ1-2	TGCGCCAGCAGCCCGCCGGACAGGGTTAACTATGGCTACACCTTC	CASSPPDRVNYGYTF
TRBV7-2	-	-	TRBJ2-3	TGTGCCAGCAGCTTACGGTTTGCCACAGATACGCAGTATTTT	CASSLRFATDTQYF
TRBV9	-	-	TRBJ2-5	TGTGCCAGCACCCCCTTCCCCCAGGGCCTGTCGTCCCAGTACTTC	CASTPFPQGLSSQYF
TRBV25-1	-	-	TRBJ2-5	TGTGCCAGCAGTGATGCTAGCGCCGCAGCCCCAGAGACCCAGTACTTC	CASSDASAAAPETQYF
TRBV10-3	-	-	TRBJ2-1	TGTGCCATCAGTCCCCCAGGGCTTGAGCAGTTCTTC	CAISPPGLEQFF
TRBV2	-	-	TRBJ2-6	TGTGCCAGTAGACGGACTACCTCTGGGGCCAACGTCCTGACTTTC	CASRRTTSGANVLTF
TRBV19	-	-	TRBJ2-7	TGTGCCAGTAGTATAGGCGGACTAACTGGCTACGAGCAGTACTTC	CASSIGGLTGYEQYF
TRBV15	-	-	TRBJ2-7	TGTGCCACCAGCAGAGATCTGAGTATATCGGCCTACGAGCAGTACTTC	CATSRDLSISAYEQYF
TRBV6-6	TRBD1	-	TRBJ2-7	TGTGCCAGCAGTTACTCGACAGGGGGCTACGAGCAGTACTTC	CASSYSTGGYEQYF
TRBV18	TRBD2	-	TRBJ2-3	TGTGCCAGCGTGCCCACTAGCGGGTCCCCAGATACGCAGTATTTT	CASVPTSGSPDTQYF